This T cell receptor (beta chain) was identified in a study of early T cells in non-severe SARS-CoV-2 infection. Study-level results: Sequences matched to VDJdb favored anti-spike CD8 responses, while private and CD4 specificities were missed.

This clonotype was observed many times. Its antigen remains unidentified. The germline CDR1 and CDR2 sequences are KGHSH and LQKENI. The germline V and J ends were trimmed by 2 bases and 5 bases, with 18 bases remaining between them. This CDR3 region has 16 residues. TCRdb re-derived calls from the 5' RACE reads in MiXCR, one entry per CDR3 protein. The table has approximately 21,000 distinct CDR3 sequences, 5.3% seen once. This chain links TRBV18 with TRBJ1-1, with D possibly matching TRBD1 (5 bases). The sample taken for sequencing was whole blood. The sequence was obtained from an adult who was a healthcare worker with PCR-confirmed SARS-CoV-2 infection or an uninfected control (not recorded which). CDR3: CASSPFEGARWTEAFF. The CDR3 DNA follows: TGTGCCAGCTCACCATTTGAAGGGGCGCGTTGGACTGAAGCTTTCTTT.